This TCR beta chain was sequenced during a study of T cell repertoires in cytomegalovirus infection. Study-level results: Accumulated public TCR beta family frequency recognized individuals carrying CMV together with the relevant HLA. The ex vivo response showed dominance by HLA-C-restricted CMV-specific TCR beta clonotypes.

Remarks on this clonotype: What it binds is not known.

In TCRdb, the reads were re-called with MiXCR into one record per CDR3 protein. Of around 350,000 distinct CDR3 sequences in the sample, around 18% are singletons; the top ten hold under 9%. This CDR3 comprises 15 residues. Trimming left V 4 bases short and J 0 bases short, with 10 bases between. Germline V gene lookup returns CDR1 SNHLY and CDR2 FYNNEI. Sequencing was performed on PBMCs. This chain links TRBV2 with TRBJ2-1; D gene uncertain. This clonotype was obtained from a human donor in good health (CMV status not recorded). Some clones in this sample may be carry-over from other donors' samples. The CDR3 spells CASSGTKSSYNEQFF. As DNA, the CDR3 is TGTGCCAGCAGTGGGACCAAGAGCTCCTACAATGAGCAGTTCTTC.